The next 11 T cell receptor beta chains were all read from a single sample in a study of tumor-infiltrating lymphocytes in primary liver carcinoma. A constant-region primer primed TCR beta cDNA synthesis from 500 ng of total RNA. ARM-PCR, slightly modified, supplied the TCR beta libraries through three nested multiplex PCR rounds. Running 9 to 10 cycles apiece, the first two PCR rounds relied on TRBV1-TRBV30 forward primers together with a C-beta reverse primer. TCRdb redid the calling of the multiplex PCR reads with MiXCR, one entry per CDR3 protein. The sample has 95,000 to 150,000 distinct CDR3 sequences; roughly three fifths are singletons. Co-extracted RNA and DNA came from roughly 21-30 mg of unsorted bulk tissue. Material: liver tumor tissue from sampling region 1. This sample's subset: tumor region T1, superior pole. The receptors derive from a woman aged 60-75 years with primary liver carcinoma and hepatitis B virus infection.

Details on this clonotype: A much larger clone sits a single nucleotide away, making a read error possible. The genes are TRBV5-4 and TRBJ1-1, with D possibly being TRBD1 (5 bases). The CDR3 length is 15 residues. Deletions cut 7 bases from V and 4 bases from J, with 20 bases between. In germline, CDR1 is SGHNT, CDR2 YYREEE (reference sequence). This CDR3 is CASGPPPGGTTEAFF. DNA of the CDR3: TGTGCCAGCGGCCCCCCCCCGGGGGGGACCACTGAAGCTTTCTTT.

This clonotype was picked up one time. This may be a read error, as it is one base from a much larger clone. The chain uses TRBV6-6 and TRBJ2-6; TRBD2 agrees at 7 bases. The CDR3 totals 15 residues. In germline, CDR1 is MNHNY, CDR2 SVGAGI (reference sequence). V was clipped by 6 bases and J by 2 bases; unmatched bases: 4. The CDR3 DNA reads TGTGCCAGCAGCCAGCGGGGCCCTGGGGCCAACGTCCTGACTTTC. Its protein product is CASSQRGPGANVLTF.

In regard to this clonotype: A much larger clone differs by one base, so this may be a read error. The CDR3 DNA reads as TGTGCCCGCAGAGGACAGCTAGCGGGAGGGTACAATGAGCAGTTCTTC. This translates into CARRGQLAGGYNEQFF. The V gene is TRBV6-1, the J gene TRBJ2-1, with TRBD2 identical over 12 bases. This CDR3 is built from 16 residues. Germline CDR1 MNHNS, CDR2 SASEGT.

This clonotype was counted many times. The chain uses TRBV5-4 and TRBJ2-2; 10 bases fit TRBD1. The V segment lost 5 bases and the J segment 7 bases; nucleotides outside the gene matches: 14. Germline V gene data show CDR1 as SGHNT and CDR2 as YYREEE (reference sequence). The CDR3 length is 17 residues. CDR3 coding DNA: TGTGCCAGCAGTTCCACCGGGACAGGGGACTCGGGCGGGGAGCTGTTTTTT. Amino acid sequence: CASSSTGTGDSGGELFF.

With respect to this clonotype: Germline and junction disagree at one end, which may indicate a read error. The rearrangement links TRBV4-1 to TRBJ1-4; D remains ambiguous. This CDR3 is 13 amino acids long. Germline CDR1 MGHRA, CDR2 YSYEKL. The CDR3 DNA reads as TGCGCCAGCAGCCATTTGGGAAATGGAAAACTGTCTTTT. Protein sequence: CASSHLGNGKLSF.

This clonotype was counted ten times or more. This chain uses TRBV4-2 with TRBJ2-7, with 8 bases aligning to TRBD1. The germline V gene has CDR1 LGHNA and CDR2 YNFKEQ. V was clipped by 0 bases and J by 3 bases; unmatched bases: 1. This CDR3 has 14 amino acids. Here the CDR3 reads CASSQEGQDYEQYF. The CDR3 nucleotides are TGTGCCAGCAGCCAAGAGGGACAGGACTACGAGCAGTACTTC.

This clonotype was detected many times. J is TRBJ1-1 and V is TRBV5-4; no reliable D call. The germline V gene encodes CDR1 SGHNT and CDR2 YYREEE (reference sequence). The V end lost 3 bases, the J end lost 1 base, and 10 bases lay between the germline ends. This CDR3 contains 14 residues. This CDR3 is CASSYMRENTEAFF. CDR3 DNA sequence: TGTGCCAGCAGCTATATGAGGGAGAACACTGAAGCTTTCTTT.

This clonotype was seen more than once but under ten times. The chain joins TRBV28 to TRBJ1-2; D might be TRBD1 (5 bases). The CDR3 is made up of 13 amino acids. V gave up 3 bases and J gave up 4 bases, with 9 bases separating them. Germline lookup yields CDR1 MDHEN and CDR2 SYDVKM. CDR3 nucleotides: TGTGCCAGCAGTTTCTCAGGGCCCTATGGCTACACCTTC. Amino acids: CASSFSGPYGYTF.

Regarding this clonotype: In this CDR3 the conserved last residue, phenylalanine or tryptophan, is missing, so a read error is likely. The chain uses TRBV28 and TRBJ2-4, with TRBD1 matching over 7 bases. V gave up 3 bases and J gave up 3 bases; unmatched junction bases: 11. The CDR3 runs 17 residues. CDR1 and CDR2 (germline): MDHEN, SYDVKM. The CDR3 is CASSFLGTELVKNIQYL. As DNA, the CDR3 is TGTGCCAGCAGTTTCCTCGGGACAGAGCTAGTCAAAAACATTCAGTACCTC.

Of note for this clonotype: Being one base from a much bigger clone, this may be a read error. This rearrangement joins TRBV4-1 to TRBJ2-7; 11 bases align to TRBD2. CDR1 and CDR2 (germline): MGHRA, YSYEKL. The CDR3 contains 14 residues. The CDR3 nucleotides are TGCGTCAGCAGCCACGGGACTAGCGGTTACGAGCAGTACTTC. Protein product: CVSSHGTSGYEQYF.

For this clonotype: A read error may produce the germline difference seen at one junction end. The V gene is TRBV11-2, the J gene TRBJ2-7, with 8 bases lining up with TRBD1. The CDR3 runs to 15 residues. Germline assignment: CDR1 SGHAT and CDR2 FQNNGV. CDR3 nucleotide sequence: TGTGCCAACAGCGACCACGACAGGGGCGACTACGAGCAGTACTTC. Translated, it gives CANSDHDRGDYEQYF.